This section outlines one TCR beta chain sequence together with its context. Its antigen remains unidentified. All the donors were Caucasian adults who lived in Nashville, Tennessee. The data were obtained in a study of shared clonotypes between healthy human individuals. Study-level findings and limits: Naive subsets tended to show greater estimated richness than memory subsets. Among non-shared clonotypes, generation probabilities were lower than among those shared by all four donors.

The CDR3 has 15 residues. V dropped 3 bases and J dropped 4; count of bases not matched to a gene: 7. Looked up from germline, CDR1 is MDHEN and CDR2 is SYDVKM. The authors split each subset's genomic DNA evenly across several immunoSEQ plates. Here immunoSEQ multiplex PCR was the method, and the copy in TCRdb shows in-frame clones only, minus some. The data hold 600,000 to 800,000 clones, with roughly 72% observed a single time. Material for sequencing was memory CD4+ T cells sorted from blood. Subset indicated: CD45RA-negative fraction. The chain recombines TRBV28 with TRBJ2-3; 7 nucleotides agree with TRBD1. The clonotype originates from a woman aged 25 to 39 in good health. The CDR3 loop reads CASSFRQGVPDTQYF. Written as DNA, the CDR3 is TGTGCCAGCAGTTTCAGGCAGGGGGTTCCAGATACGCAGTATTTT.